A single sample is the source of the 16 T cell receptor beta chains below, sequenced in a study of blood T cell repertoires in COVID-19. The protocol was immunoSEQ multiplex PCR, while the TCRdb copy is restricted to in-frame clones and leaves out a portion. The sample includes 200,000 to 250,000 clones, 70% to 90% of them seen just once. Material: PBMCs or T cells enriched from blood (not recorded which). Receptors originate from a man aged 30-40 years with acute COVID-19.

The sample holds a few counts of this clone. The genes are TRBV18 and TRBJ2-7; 8 positions match TRBD1. The CDR3 length is 14 residues. V was clipped by 3 bases and J by 4 bases; unmatched bases: 5. Per germline, CDR1 KGHSH and CDR2 LQKENI. CDR3 nucleotide sequence: TGTGCCAGCTCACCTAGACAGGGGTCGTACGAGCAGTACTTC. This sequence encodes CASSPRQGSYEQYF.

The rearrangement joins TRBV11-2 to TRBJ2-3, with a possible D match to TRBD1 (6 bases). The CDR3 sequence is 16 residues long. Trimming left V 2 bases short and J 2 bases short, with 14 bases between. Germline-derived CDR1 and CDR2 are SGHAT and FQNNGV. Here the CDR3 reads CASSLRPWGPTDTQYF. The CDR3 DNA reads as TGTGCCAGCAGCTTAAGGCCCTGGGGGCCCACAGATACGCAGTATTTT.

This clone was seen more than once but under ten times. The V call is TRBV4-1, the J call TRBJ1-5; D gene uncertain. The germline V gene has CDR1 MGHRA and CDR2 YSYEKL. The CDR3 extends over 14 amino acids. V was shortened by 1 base and J by 7 bases, with 11 bases between the two germline ends. As DNA, the CDR3 is TGCGCCAGCAGCCAAGTAGGGAGAAACCAGCCCCAGCATTTT. As protein: CASSQVGRNQPQHF.

The chain links TRBV9 to TRBJ2-3; 12 nucleotides match TRBD1. CDR1 is SGDLS and CDR2 is YYNGEE in the germline V gene. Trimming cost V 3 bases and J 3 bases; bases outside gene matches: 2. This CDR3 spans 15 amino acids. CDR3 DNA sequence: TGTGCCAGCAGCGGGGGACAGGGGGCGACAGATACGCAGTATTTT. This translates into CASSGGQGATDTQYF.

V gene TRBV30 combines with J gene TRBJ2-5; D gene ambiguous. V lost 3 bases and J lost 5, with 10 bases in between. This CDR3 region has 12 residues. Germline assignment: CDR1 GTSNPN and CDR2 SVGIG (reference sequence). CDR3 DNA: TGTGCCTGGAGGGGCGACGGCGAGACCCAGTACTTC. Its protein is CAWRGDGETQYF.

The chain couples TRBV2 to TRBJ1-3, with 7 bases identical to TRBD1. The V segment lost 2 bases and the J segment 5 bases; nucleotides outside the gene matches: 6. Germline CDR1 is SNHLY and CDR2 is FYNNEI. The CDR3 spans 15 residues. The CDR3 is CASSESTGVRNTIYF. CDR3 nucleotide sequence: TGTGCCAGCAGTGAATCAACAGGGGTCCGAAACACCATATATTTT.

V and J are TRBV5-3 and TRBJ2-2; possibly TRBD2 for D (5 bases). TRBV5-3 is an ORF, and what it does is uncertain. V shed 6 bases and J shed 7 bases, with 22 bases lying between them. This CDR3 is built from 16 residues. CDR3 residues: CARNPGGRSRYGELFF. Here the CDR3 DNA reads TGTGCCAGAAACCCCGGAGGCAGGAGTCGGTACGGGGAGCTGTTTTTT.

This chain connects TRBV5-1 to TRBJ1-1; possibly TRBD1 for D (6 bases). V was shortened by 4 bases and J by 6 bases, with 19 bases between the two germline ends. Germline V gene data show CDR1 as SGHRS and CDR2 as YFSETQ. There are 15 residues in the CDR3. CDR3 in amino acids: CASSPPAPGDAEAFF. Written as DNA, the CDR3 is TGCGCCAGCAGCCCCCCCGCCCCAGGGGACGCTGAAGCTTTCTTT.

The V call is TRBV5-1, the J call TRBJ2-3, with 7 bases that match TRBD2. Germline V gives CDR1 SGHRS, CDR2 YFSETQ. The junction had 5 bases not matched to a gene; V was cut back by 4 bases and J by 6 bases. The CDR3 has 13 residues. In DNA form, the CDR3 reads TGCGCCAGCAGCACGGCGGGGGATGATACGCAGTATTTT. Amino acids: CASSTAGDDTQYF.

The V call is TRBV19, the J call TRBJ2-7; 7 bases match TRBD2. Trimming cost V 5 bases and J 1 base; bases outside gene matches: 8. The germline V gene encodes CDR1 LNHDA and CDR2 SQIVND (reference sequence). The CDR3 consists of 15 residues. The CDR3 DNA sequence: TGTGCCAGTAGTCTAGCGGCCGGGTCATCCTACGAGCAGTACTTC. Translation gives CASSLAAGSSYEQYF.

This clone was picked up one time. The chain employs TRBV29-1 and TRBJ1-1, with 9 bases that match TRBD1. CDR3 length: 12 residues. Trimming took 8 bases from V and 4 from J; bases not matched to a gene: 5. In germline, CDR1 is SQVTM, CDR2 ANQGSEA. The chain's CDR3 is CSTLTGGTEAFF. CDR3 DNA: TGCAGCACCCTGACAGGGGGCACTGAAGCTTTCTTT.

The J gene is TRBJ2-5, the V gene TRBV11-3; TRBD2 agrees at 12 bases. The CDR3 sequence is 18 residues long. CDR1 SGHNT and CDR2 YENEEA come from the germline V gene. V lost 1 base and J lost 5; bases outside the gene matches: 11. The CDR3 DNA is TGTGCCAGCAGCTTAGTAGTTACTAGCGGGGGGCTTGGGGAGACCCAGTACTTC. This codes for CASSLVVTSGGLGETQYF.

The chain joins TRBV7-2 to TRBJ1-1, with TRBD1 identical over 8 bases. The CDR3 has 16 amino acids. V was clipped by 5 bases and J by 6 bases; unmatched bases: 14. Germline V gene lookup returns CDR1 SGHTA and CDR2 FQGNSA. In DNA form, the CDR3 reads TGTGCCAGCAGCCCCCCCGGACAGGGCATGGTGCCTGAAGCTTTCTTT. Translated: CASSPPGQGMVPEAFF.

The V and J genes are TRBV5-1 and TRBJ2-1, with 11 positions matching TRBD2. The trim removed 0 bases at V and 5 bases at J, leaving 4 bases unmatched. Per the germline V gene, CDR1 is SGHRS and CDR2 is YFSETQ. The CDR3 spans 16 residues. The CDR3 bases are TGCGCCAGCAGCTTGGCCCCGGGACTAGCGGACAATGAGCAGTTCTTC. It encodes CASSLAPGLADNEQFF.

The J gene is TRBJ2-1, the V gene TRBV4-1; tentatively, D is TRBD2 (5 bases). The length of the CDR3 is 14 residues. Per the germline V gene, CDR1 is MGHRA and CDR2 is YSYEKL. Deletions cut 5 bases from V and 2 bases from J, with 10 bases between. CDR3 residues: CASSTRGAYNEQFF. The CDR3 bases are TGCGCCAGCAGCACCCGGGGAGCCTACAATGAGCAGTTCTTC.

The V gene is TRBV2, the J gene TRBJ1-6; tentative D call: TRBD1 (5 bases). V lost 4 bases to trimming and J lost 10 bases, with 11 bases between them. Germline values: CDR1 SNHLY, CDR2 FYNNEI. CDR3 length equals 13 residues. The CDR3 region has the DNA TGTGCCAGCAGTGTAGGGGAAGGATCACCCCTCCACTTT. This sequence encodes CASSVGEGSPLHF.